The source of this TCR beta chain is a study of synovial regulatory T cells in juvenile arthritis. Germline loops: CDR1 MNHEY, CDR2 SMNVEV (reference sequence). This CDR3 region has 15 residues. DNA for this receptor is not on file. Profiled with immunoSEQ multiplex PCR; TCRdb holds only in-frame clones, not every one. The sample has 7,500 to 10,000 clones; the top ten hold roughly 0.39%. The sequence was collected from a donor between 2 and 29 years old with juvenile idiopathic arthritis. The gene calls are TRBV27 and TRBJ2-7; without DNA, the TCRdb call of TRBD2 cannot be checked. The source material was Treg cells from blood. The subset here: remaining (HLA-DR-negative) circulating blood Treg cells. The CDR3 sequence is CASSQVGRALYEQYF.